The clone carrying this T cell receptor (beta chain) was recorded at least ten times. Found in a library prepared for alpha chains, this beta chain is an off-target read, and its abundance has little meaning. MiXCR was run by TCRdb on the 5' RACE reads, yielding one entry per CDR3 protein. The table has 7,000 or so distinct CDR3 sequences, 6.5% to 8.5% seen once; the top ten hold roughly 80%. The CDR3 has 14 amino acids. These data originate in a study of spatial heterogeneity in lung cancer. Described time point: sample taken at primary tumor resection. Unsorted tumor, nontumor lung tissue or cryopreserved PBMC supplied the whole RNA.

The receptor was derived from a male donor with early-stage non-small cell lung cancer. The chain is built from TRBV21-1 and TRBJ2-4; TRBD1 is the table's D call, not checked against the DNA. TRBV21-1 is annotated as a pseudogene. The material sequenced was PBMCs, taken at surgery. CDR3 residues: CASSKGGTARIQYF. CDR3 DNA sequence: TGTGCCAGCAGCAAAGGGGGGACAGCCAGGATTCAGTACTTC.